Each of the 8 T cell receptor beta chains below was sequenced from the same sample in a study of blood T cell repertoires in COVID-19. TCRdb's table, derived via immunoSEQ multiplex PCR, lists solely in-frame clones and lacks some. The sample lists over 150,000 clones, about 83% occurring once. Sequencing was done on a sample of peripheral blood. The origin of the receptors is a woman older than 75 with acute or convalescent COVID-19.

The V call is TRBV30, the J call TRBJ2-5; TRBD1 aligns across 7 bases. Germline V CDR1 and CDR2: GTSNPN, SVGIG (reference sequence). V was clipped by 2 bases and J by 4 bases; unmatched bases: 4. The CDR3 covers 13 residues. The DNA for the CDR3 is TGTGCCTGGAGTACCGGACAGGCAGAGACCCAGTACTTC. The encoded protein is CAWSTGQAETQYF. Drawing the rest from reference TRBV30 and TRBJ2-5, the complete variable domain is SQTIHQWPATLVQPVGSPLSLECTVEGTSNPNLYWYRQAAGRGLQLLFYSVGIGQISSEVPQNLSASRPQDRQFILSSKKLLLSDSGFYLCAWSTGQAETQYFGPGTRLLVL.

The chain is built from TRBV28 and TRBJ1-2, with TRBD1 matching 9 bases. The junction had 6 bases not matched to a gene; V was cut back by 6 bases and J by 7 bases. The germline gives CDR1 MDHEN, CDR2 SYDVKM. There are 13 residues in the CDR3. In nucleotides, the CDR3 is TGTGCCAGCAGCCGAGGGACAGGGAGTGGCTACACCTTC. Protein product: CASSRGTGSGYTF.

The J gene is TRBJ2-2, the V gene TRBV11-2; 12 bases align to TRBD1. Trimming at V came to 6 bases and at J to 6 bases, leaving 5 bases not matched to a gene. Germline assignment: CDR1 SGHAT and CDR2 FQNNGV. The CDR3 totals 15 residues. CDR3 sequence reads: CASSWDRGLPGELFF. In DNA form, the CDR3 reads TGTGCCAGCAGTTGGGACAGGGGGCTTCCCGGGGAGCTGTTTTTT.

This clone appeared a few times. The chain combines TRBV24-1 with TRBJ1-1; 8 nucleotides agree with TRBD1. The length of the CDR3 is 13 residues. The V and J ends lost 6 bases and 4 bases, in that order; junction bases with no gene match: 3. Germline CDR1 is KGHDR and CDR2 is SFDVKD. CDR3 DNA: TGTGCCACCAGTCAGGGGGCAGGCACTGAAGCTTTCTTT. As protein: CATSQGAGTEAFF.

This clone was detected only once. Within the sample, other DNA sequences also encode this same CDR3. The chain uses TRBV6-5 and TRBJ1-6; no firm D call. Germline V gives CDR1 MNHEY, CDR2 SVGAGI. This CDR3 contains 16 residues. V was pared by 0 bases and J by 0 bases, with 6 bases between. CDR3 amino acids: CASSYSWSSYNSPLHF. CDR3 in DNA: TGTGCCAGCAGTTACTCTTGGAGCTCCTATAATTCACCCCTCCACTTT.

V usage is TRBV28 and J usage is TRBJ1-1; the D gene is possibly TRBD1 (5 bases). The CDR3 has 15 amino acids. V lost 3 bases to trimming and J lost 5 bases, with 16 bases between them. Germline V gene data show CDR1 as MDHEN and CDR2 as SYDVKM. For the CDR3, the DNA is TGTGCCAGCAGTTTGGATTACAGGTTGGGAACTGAAGCTTTCTTT. Translating it yields CASSLDYRLGTEAFF. Full variable domain (rest looked up from reference TRBV28 and TRBJ1-1): DVKVTQSSRYLVKRTGEKVFLECVQDMDHENMFWYRQDPGLGLRLIYFSYDVKMKEKGDIPEGYSVSREKKERFSLILESASTNQTSMYLCASSLDYRLGTEAFFGQGTRLTVV.

The V and J genes are TRBV12-3 or TRBV12-4 and TRBJ2-5; D unresolved. V lost 6 bases to trimming and J lost 5 bases, with 10 bases between them. This CDR3 contains 12 residues. The CDR3 region is CASSPSAETQYF. The CDR3, as DNA: TGTGCCAGCAGCCCCTCAGCGGAGACCCAGTACTTC.

The rearrangement links TRBV18 to TRBJ1-2, with 7 positions matching TRBD1. The V and J ends lost 4 bases and 1 base, in that order; junction bases with no gene match: 6. CDR1 KGHSH and CDR2 LQKENI come from the germline V gene. CDR3 length equals 15 residues. The CDR3 region is CASSLGQTVNYGYTF. The CDR3 DNA reads TGTGCCAGCTCACTGGGACAGACTGTTAACTATGGCTACACCTTC.